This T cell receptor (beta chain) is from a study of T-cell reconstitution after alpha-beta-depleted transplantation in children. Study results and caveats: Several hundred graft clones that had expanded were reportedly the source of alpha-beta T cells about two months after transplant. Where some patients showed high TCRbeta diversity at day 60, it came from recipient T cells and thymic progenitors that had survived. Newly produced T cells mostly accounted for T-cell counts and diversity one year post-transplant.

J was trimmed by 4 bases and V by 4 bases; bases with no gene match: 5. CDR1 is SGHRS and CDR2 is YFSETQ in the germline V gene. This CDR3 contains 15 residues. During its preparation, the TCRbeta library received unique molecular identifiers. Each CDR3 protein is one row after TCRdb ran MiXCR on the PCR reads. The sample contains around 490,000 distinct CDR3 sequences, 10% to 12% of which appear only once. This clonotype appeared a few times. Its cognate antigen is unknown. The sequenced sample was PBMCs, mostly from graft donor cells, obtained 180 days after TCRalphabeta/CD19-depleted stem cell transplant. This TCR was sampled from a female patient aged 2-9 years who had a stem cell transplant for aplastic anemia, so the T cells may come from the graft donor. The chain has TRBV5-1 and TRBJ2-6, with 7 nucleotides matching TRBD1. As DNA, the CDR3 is TGCGCCAGCAGCAACACAGGGGTCGGGGCCAACGTCCTGACTTTC. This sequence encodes CASSNTGVGANVLTF.